This T cell receptor (beta chain) is drawn from a study of blood T cell repertoires in COVID-19. Overall study: Samples representing acute and convalescent COVID-19 were sourced from the United States, Italy and Spain.

Under the authors' procedure: Estimation of nucleated cell counts relied on the amplification of reference gene primers. Clones were read by immunoSEQ multiplex PCR, and TCRdb kept only the in-frame ones, dropping some. Clone size and V and J calls were adopted from that table, with D and trimming inferred from the DNA. Of 150,000 to 200,000 clones listed, roughly 90% were seen once; the top ten hold about 0.77%. CDR1 and CDR2 (germline): SGHRS, YFSETQ. The CDR3 sequence is 15 residues long. The V gene lost 4 bases and the J gene lost 8 bases, with 16 bases spanning the gap. The chain is built from TRBV5-1 and TRBJ1-6, with D possibly being TRBD1 (5 bases). The clonotype comes from a woman aged 18 to 35 who had recovered from COVID-19. The sample consisted of PBMCs or T cells enriched from blood (not recorded which). This CDR3 reads CASSDWGGPDSPLHF. CDR3 nucleotide sequence: TGCGCCAGCAGCGACTGGGGGGGTCCGGATTCACCCCTCCACTTT.